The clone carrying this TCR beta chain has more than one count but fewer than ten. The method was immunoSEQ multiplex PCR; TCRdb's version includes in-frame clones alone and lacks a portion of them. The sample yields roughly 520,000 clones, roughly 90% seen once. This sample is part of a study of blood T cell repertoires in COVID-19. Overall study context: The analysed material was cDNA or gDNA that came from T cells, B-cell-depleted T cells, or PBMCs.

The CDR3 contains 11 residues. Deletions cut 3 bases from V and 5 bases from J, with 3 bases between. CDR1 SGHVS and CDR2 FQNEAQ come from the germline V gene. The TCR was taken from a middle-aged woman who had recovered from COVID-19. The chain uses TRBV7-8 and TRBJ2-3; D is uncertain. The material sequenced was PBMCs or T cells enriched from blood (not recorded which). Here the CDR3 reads CASSFKDTQYF. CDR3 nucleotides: TGTGCCAGCAGCTTTAAAGATACGCAGTATTTT. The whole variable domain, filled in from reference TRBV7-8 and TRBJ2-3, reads GAGVSQSPRYKVAKRGQDVALRCDPISGHVSLFWYQQALGQGPEFLTYFQNEAQLDKSGLPSDRFFAERPEGSVSTLKIQRTQQEDSAVYLCASSFKDTQYFGPGTRLTVL.